Listed below are T cell receptor beta chains from one sample, sequenced in a study of T cells in Graves' hyperthyroidism and ophthalmopathy. MiXCR was run by TCRdb on the multiplex PCR reads, yielding one entry per CDR3 protein. The top ten clones hold 25% to 30% of a sample with nearly 250,000 distinct CDR3 sequences, 16% of them seen once. Material: blood. All receptors derive from a woman aged 18-35 years with Graves' ophthalmopathy. The CDR3 runs from the conserved cysteine through the conserved F or W. A D gene is named only where the DNA matches it firmly. A clone size is listed for some rows: how often the clone was seen (once, few, many), or a class if it is expanded.

clone size	V gene	J gene	D gene	CDR3 protein	CDR3 DNA
many	TRBV3-1	TRBJ2-2	TRBD1	CASSQGQGTGELFF	TGTGCCAGCAGCCAGGGACAGGGCACCGGGGAGCTGTTTTTT
.	TRBV28	TRBJ2-4	.	CASSLSRQGAKNIQYF	TGTGCCAGCAGTCTATCCCGTCAGGGGGCCAAAAACATTCAGTACTTC
many	TRBV6-2/TRBV6-3	TRBJ1-2	.	CASSPRTGLTGYTF	TGTGCCAGCAGCCCTAGGACCGGCCTTACGGGCTACACCTTC
.	TRBV19	TRBJ2-1	.	CASSIAALYNEQFF	TGTGCCAGTAGTATAGCGGCACTCTACAATGAGCAGTTCTTC
many	TRBV19	TRBJ1-4	.	CASSMTATNEKLFF	TGTGCCAGTAGTATGACGGCAACTAATGAAAAACTGTTTTTT
once	TRBV11-2	TRBJ2-2	TRBD1	CASSLWTGGNTGELFF	TGTGCCAGCAGCCTCTGGACAGGGGGGAACACCGGGGAGCTGTTTTTT
many	TRBV19	TRBJ1-5	TRBD1	CASSSPAGQFSNQPQHF	TGTGCCAGTAGTAGCCCCGCGGGACAGTTTAGCAATCAGCCCCAGCATTTT
many	TRBV12-3/TRBV12-4	TRBJ1-1	.	CASSFKGANTEAFF	TGTGCCAGCAGTTTTAAAGGGGCGAACACTGAAGCTTTCTTT
.	TRBV20-1	TRBJ1-1	.	CSAMLNTEAFF	TGCAGTGCTATGTTGAACACTGAAGCTTTCTTT
many	TRBV10-2	TRBJ2-5	TRBD1	CASSGDRGQETQYF	TGCGCCAGCAGCGGTGACAGGGGTCAAGAGACCCAGTACTTC
many	TRBV10-3	TRBJ1-5	.	CAIRDRSNQPQHF	TGTGCCATCAGAGACCGTAGCAATCAGCCCCAGCATTTT
many	TRBV28	TRBJ2-1	TRBD2	CASSRIWSGSTNEQFF	TGTGCCAGCAGTCGCATTTGGAGCGGGAGTACGAATGAGCAGTTCTTC
.	TRBV5-6	TRBJ1-2	TRBD1	CASYRQGALIYGYTF	TGTGCCAGCTACAGACAGGGGGCGCTTATCTATGGCTACACCTTC
once	TRBV28	TRBJ2-3	TRBD2	CASNPTVRTSGRARTDTQYF	TGTGCCAGCAACCCAACGGTGAGGACTAGCGGGAGGGCTCGAACAGATACGCAGTATTTT
.	TRBV5-1	TRBJ1-5	TRBD1	CATNSGTGGSRQPQHF	TGTGCCACAAACTCCGGGACAGGGGGAAGTCGGCAGCCCCAGCATTTT
many	TRBV12-3/TRBV12-4	TRBJ2-5	.	CASTPRRGEETQYF	TGTGCCAGCACCCCCAGAAGGGGGGAAGAGACCCAGTACTTC
many	TRBV18	TRBJ2-1	TRBD2	CASSNSGGAYNEQFF	TGTGCCAGCTCTAATAGCGGGGGGGCCTACAATGAGCAGTTCTTC
few	TRBV6-1	TRBJ2-7	.	CASTGKGRDEQYF	TGTGCCAGCACAGGGAAGGGCAGGGACGAGCAGTACTTC
many	TRBV28	TRBJ2-1	TRBD2	CASRPGTSGLRGNEQFF	TGTGCCAGCAGACCCGGGACTAGCGGGTTGAGGGGGAATGAGCAGTTCTTC
few	TRBV4-3	TRBJ1-1	.	CASSIGRGGEAFF	TGCGCCAGCAGCATTGGGAGGGGCGGTGAAGCTTTCTTT
many	TRBV28	TRBJ1-6	.	CASSISDGAIPDNSPLHF	TGTGCCAGCAGTATATCGGACGGTGCCATACCCGATAATTCACCCCTCCACTTT
many	TRBV28	TRBJ1-2	TRBD1	CASNGQGNGYTF	TGTGCCAGCAATGGACAGGGCAATGGCTACACCTTC
.	TRBV5-6	TRBJ1-4	.	CASRATGENEKLFF	TGTGCCAGCCGAGCGACAGGAGAAAATGAAAAACTGTTTTTT
.	TRBV28	TRBJ2-7	TRBD2	CASSVGLAGAEQYF	TGTGCCAGTAGTGTCGGACTAGCGGGAGCCGAGCAGTACTTC
many	TRBV5-6	TRBJ2-2	TRBD1	CASSLRQGLNTGELFF	TGTGCCAGCAGCTTGCGACAGGGTCTTAACACCGGGGAGCTGTTTTTT
many	TRBV6-2/TRBV6-3	TRBJ2-1	TRBD2	CASTPPRGGVNEQFF	TGTGCCAGCACCCCCCCGAGGGGAGGGGTCAATGAGCAGTTCTTC
many	TRBV27	TRBJ2-7	.	CASSPGQSNGEQYF	TGTGCCAGCAGTCCAGGACAGTCTAATGGCGAGCAGTACTTC
many	TRBV12-3/TRBV12-4	TRBJ2-3	TRBD2	CASSFSGTRTDTQYF	TGTGCCAGCAGTTTTAGCGGGACCCGCACAGATACGCAGTATTTT